One sample yielded the 14 T cell receptor beta chains listed below, sequenced in a study of T cell responses to AZD1222 COVID-19 vaccine. This table comes from immunoSEQ multiplex PCR, and its TCRdb copy is limited to in-frame clones, with some not included. Altogether some 120,000 clones are present, 70% to 85% being singletons, with the ten largest covering around a quarter. The source material was peripheral blood, sampled 28 days after the second AZD1222 dose. The receptors stem from an adult who received the AZD1222 COVID-19 vaccine.

This clone has more than one count but fewer than ten. The V call is TRBV19, the J call TRBJ2-7, with no clear D. This CDR3 is built from 12 residues. Germline V lookup: CDR1 LNHDA, CDR2 SQIVND (reference sequence). V gave up 9 bases and J gave up 7 bases, with 16 bases separating them. CDR3 loop: CASSTLDQEQYF. The CDR3 nucleotides are TGTGCCAGCTCCACGCTTGATCAAGAGCAGTACTTC.

The CDR3 nucleotides read TGTGCCAGCTCAGAGGGGCCGGGGAACACTGAAGCTTTCTTT. Amino acids: CASSEGPGNTEAFF. The chain recombines TRBV18 with TRBJ1-1; D perhaps matches TRBD1 (5 bases). The germline V gene has CDR1 KGHSH and CDR2 LQKENI. CDR3 size: 14 residues. Trimming stripped 5 bases from V and 1 base from J, with 11 bases between.

The chain is built from TRBV5-1 and TRBJ1-6; TRBD1 agrees at 8 bases. Trimming removed 4 bases from V and 7 bases from J; junction bases left unmatched: 7. The CDR3 has 15 residues. Germline V gene sequence: CDR1 SGHRS, CDR2 YFSETQ. Here the CDR3 DNA reads TGCGCCAGCAGCCCTACAGGGGGGACGAATTCACCCCTCCACTTT. It codes for CASSPTGGTNSPLHF.

The chain recombines TRBV6-1 with TRBJ1-4, with TRBD1 as a possible D gene (6 bases). V lost 2 bases and J lost 8, with 12 bases in between. The CDR3 spans 14 residues. In germline, CDR1 is MNHNS, CDR2 SASEGT. CDR3 coding DNA: TGTGCCAGCAGTGAAATGAGGGGGGTGGAAAAACTGTTTTTT. As protein: CASSEMRGVEKLFF.

The V call is TRBV28, the J call TRBJ1-3; D is unresolved. The CDR3 contains 15 residues. The V gene's germline CDR1 is MDHEN and CDR2 SYDVKM. Trimming stripped 2 bases from V and 8 bases from J, with 16 bases between. The CDR3 coding sequence is TGTGCCAGCAGTTTACGAGGCGTAAGGGAGGACACCATATATTTT. Amino acid sequence: CASSLRGVREDTIYF.

This clone turned up a few times. The V call is TRBV5-5, the J call TRBJ1-2; D not certain. Trimming took off 4 bases at V and 8 bases at J, with 9 bases between the two ends. The CDR3 sequence is 11 residues long. Germline-derived CDR1 and CDR2 are SGHKS and YYEKEE (reference sequence). CDR3 amino acids: CASSTTGGYTF. The CDR3 bases are TGTGCCAGCAGCACGACCGGGGGCTACACCTTC.

The gene calls are TRBV28 and TRBJ2-7; TRBD2 might be the D (6 bases). Germline-derived CDR1 and CDR2 are MDHEN and SYDVKM. The germline V and J ends were trimmed by 6 bases and 4 bases, with 13 bases remaining between them. The CDR3 is 13 amino acids. The CDR3 bases are TGTGCCAGCAGACTGGACGGGACTTACGAGCAGTACTTC. Translating it yields CASRLDGTYEQYF.

This chain's CDR3 is CASSPGGSGNTIYF. CDR3 bases: TGCGCCAGCAGCCCGGGGGGGTCCGGAAACACCATATATTTT. The rearrangement uses TRBV5-1 and TRBJ1-3, with a possible D match to TRBD1 (5 bases). The CDR3 covers 14 residues. Per germline, CDR1 SGHRS and CDR2 YFSETQ. V lost 4 bases to trimming and J lost 4 bases, with 12 bases between them.

The chain has TRBV19 and TRBJ1-2, with D hard to call. V was shortened by 0 bases and J by 3 bases, with 5 bases between the two germline ends. This CDR3 is built from 13 residues. Germline V lookup: CDR1 LNHDA, CDR2 SQIVND (reference sequence). In nucleotides, the CDR3 is TGTGCCAGTAGTATAGATCCGGACTATGGCTACACCTTC. Its translation: CASSIDPDYGYTF.

The chain has TRBV9 and TRBJ2-5; no clear D. Trimming removed 0 bases from V and 0 bases from J, with 6 bases in between. Per the germline V gene, CDR1 is SGDLS and CDR2 is YYNGEE. The CDR3 is made up of 14 amino acids. For the CDR3, the DNA is TGTGCCAGCAGCGTAGAAGGGTACCAAGAGACCCAGTACTTC. Its protein product is CASSVEGYQETQYF.

To note about this clone: Other DNA sequences in this specimen translate into the identical CDR3. The chain links TRBV6-5 to TRBJ1-2; D is ambiguous. Deletions cut 7 bases from V and 1 base from J, with 7 bases between. Germline CDR1 is MNHEY and CDR2 is SVGAGI. The CDR3 length is 12 residues. The DNA for the CDR3 is TGTGCCAGCACGACCGATAACTATGGCTACACCTTC. Amino acids: CASTTDNYGYTF.

The CDR3 loop reads CASSLFDAIDTQYF. The CDR3 DNA reads as TGCGCCAGCAGCTTGTTCGATGCGATAGATACGCAGTATTTT. V usage is TRBV5-1 and J usage is TRBJ2-3, with D unclear. The CDR3 runs to 14 residues. CDR1 is SGHRS and CDR2 is YFSETQ in the germline V gene. Trimming pared 1 base from V and 5 bases from J, leaving 11 bases between.

The V and J genes are TRBV30 and TRBJ1-5; D is ambiguous. Germline CDR1 is GTSNPN and CDR2 is SVGIG (reference sequence). This CDR3 has 13 amino acids. The V gene lost 3 bases and the J gene lost 1 base, with 7 bases spanning the gap. Here the CDR3 reads CAWSQGSNQPQHF. The CDR3 nucleotides read TGTGCCTGGAGCCAAGGGAGCAATCAGCCCCAGCATTTT.

The chain employs TRBV28 and TRBJ2-7, with D tentatively TRBD1 (6 bases). CDR3 length: 14 residues. V lost 5 bases and J 2 bases, leaving 13 bases between the germline ends. CDR1 and CDR2 from the germline V gene are MDHEN and SYDVKM. CDR3 loop: CASSPEGGPYEQYF. Written as DNA, the CDR3 is TGTGCCAGCAGTCCAGAAGGGGGACCCTACGAGCAGTACTTC.